In this sample, the clone carrying this TCR beta chain turned up a few times. Its antigen is not identified. The use of a sample-barcoded 5' primer and a J-beta primer mix characterized a second PCR of about 6 to 12 cycles. One entry per CDR3 protein results from TCRdb running MiXCR on the 5' RACE reads. The table lists roughly 2 million distinct CDR3 sequences, around 50% of them singletons, with roughly 2% in the top ten. Germline loops: CDR1 LNHDA, CDR2 SQIVND (reference sequence). Trimming took 1 base from V and 1 from J; bases not matched to a gene: 5. The CDR3 runs 17 residues. Researchers report isolating at least 6.5 million PBMCs per sample. These data originate in a study of blood T cells in healthy people across ages. The overall study: Template switching caught about one barcoded beta molecule for each two T cells. Notes on the study in general: With unsorted PBMCs, a conclusive comparison of naive versus antigen-experienced cells was not possible. CMV infection status of these donors was not known.

The chain uses TRBV19 and TRBJ2-4; 9 bases match TRBD1. The specimen sequenced was blood. This TCR was sampled from a woman aged 40 to 50 in good health. Here the CDR3 DNA reads TGTGCCAGTAGTATAGGGACAGGGGTTGTTGCCAAAAACATTCAGTACTTC. Translating it yields CASSIGTGVVAKNIQYF.